This T cell receptor beta chain came from a study of siplizumab effects on memory and regulatory T cells. Notes on the study in general: Memory T cells appeared less diverse than naive cells, which seemed to contribute substantially to alloresponse. The alloreactive clones that mapped to unstimulated subsets made up only a minor fraction. Phenotypic classification as naive or memory proved unattainable for roughly 75-97% of proliferating CD4+ or CD8+ clones. Siplizumab conditions gave an average of almost 70% Treg-derived mappable alloreactive CD4+ clones, versus about 30% for controls.

Turning to this clone: No antigen is known for it.

Some clones are missing from TCRdb's copy, which holds only in-frame ones; the method was immunoSEQ multiplex PCR. Among about 100,000 clones listed, about 91% were seen once. Sequenced sample: CD4+ T cells sorted from blood. The receptor was derived from a human donor in good health.

CDR3 sequence reads: CASSLSPRYTDTQYF. The CDR3 region has the DNA TGCGCCAGCAGCTTAAGTCCCAGGTACACAGATACGCAGTATTTT. This rearrangement joins TRBV5-1 to TRBJ2-3; D is unclear. The germline V gene has CDR1 SGHRS and CDR2 YFSETQ. This CDR3 has 15 residues. The V end was cut by 2 bases, the J end by 2 bases, with 12 bases between.